The 20 T cell receptor beta chains given below trace back to one sample, sequenced in a study of T-cell memory formation after mild COVID-19. MiXCR was run by TCRdb on the 5' RACE reads, yielding one entry per CDR3 protein. The data show hundreds of thousands of distinct CDR3 sequences, roughly 14% seen once. The specimen was PBMCs or a T cell subset sorted from them (not recorded which). The source is a man between 18 and 35 years old who had mild COVID-19 (a few samples of this study predate the infection). Cell type and time point are not known.

The chain employs TRBV9 and TRBJ2-3, with D possibly being TRBD2 (6 bases). Trimming cost V 4 bases and J 0 bases, with 12 bases left between them. The germline CDR1 and CDR2 sequences are SGDLS and YYNGEE. The CDR3 runs to 15 residues. CDR3 nucleotide sequence: TGTGCCAGCAGCCAGGGCGGGATTAGCACAGATACGCAGTATTTT. Translating it yields CASSQGGISTDTQYF.

The chain uses TRBV4-1 and TRBJ2-2, with 8 bases lining up with TRBD2. From germline, CDR1 is MGHRA and CDR2 YSYEKL. After removal of 3 bases from V and 3 bases from J, the junction contained 9 bases not matched to a gene. This CDR3 has 17 amino acids. The CDR3 sequence: CASSQGSGGADTGELFF. The CDR3 coding sequence is TGCGCCAGCAGCCAGGGTTCGGGGGGGGCGGACACCGGGGAGCTGTTTTTT.

This clonotype occurred a few times. The V call is TRBV20-1, the J call TRBJ2-6, with D uncertain. The V gene's germline CDR1 is DFQATT and CDR2 SNEGSKA (reference sequence). Trimming stripped 2 bases from V and 2 bases from J, with 7 bases between. CDR3 length equals 14 residues. This CDR3 is CSARSPAGANVLTF. The CDR3 DNA reads TGCAGTGCTAGATCCCCGGCTGGGGCCAACGTCCTGACTTTC.

In its sample, this clonotype was seen a few times. The chain uses TRBV6-5 and TRBJ1-1, with D hard to call. The CDR3 is 14 residues long. Germline CDR1 is MNHEY and CDR2 is SVGAGI. Trimming removed 0 bases at V and 9 bases at J, with 14 bases between. DNA for the CDR3: TGTGCCAGCAGTTACTCGGAATCGGGTAACCAAGCTTTCTTT. Translation: CASSYSESGNQAFF.

J is TRBJ1-2 and V is TRBV20-1; D is unresolved. Between the trimmed V and J ends, which lost 2 bases and 8 bases, there was a span of 9 bases. CDR1 and CDR2 (germline): DFQATT, SNEGSKA (reference sequence). There are 11 residues in the CDR3. The CDR3 region has the DNA TGCAGTGCTAGAAAAATGGGGGGCTACACCTTC. As protein: CSARKMGGYTF.

This clonotype came up a few times. The rearrangement joins TRBV6-4 to TRBJ2-3; D is perhaps TRBD1 or TRBD2 (5 bases each). V lost 0 bases and J 4 bases, leaving 17 bases between the germline ends. The CDR3 length is 17 residues. Germline CDR1 MRHNA, CDR2 SNTAGT. This CDR3 is CASSDSYLGQGPDTQYF. The DNA for the CDR3 is TGTGCCAGCAGTGACTCGTATCTAGGGCAGGGACCAGATACGCAGTATTTT.

This clonotype was seen a handful of times. One end of the junction varies from germline; a read error may be responsible. This chain links TRBV7-6 with TRBJ1-2; unclear D gene. The CDR3 loop spans 13 amino acids. Germline assignment: CDR1 SGHVS and CDR2 FNYEAQ. The CDR3 DNA sequence: TGTGCCAGCAGTCGTCCCGGGGAAAGGAGCTACCCCTTC. This translates into CASSRPGERSYPF.

This CDR3 is CASSLPLTGYEQYV. The CDR3 region has the DNA TGTGCCAGCAGCTTACCCCTGACCGGGTACGAGCAGTACGTC. The chain combines TRBV7-9 with TRBJ2-7, with no clear D. The length of the CDR3 is 14 residues. The germline V gene encodes CDR1 SEHNR and CDR2 FQNEAQ (reference sequence). V was pared by 2 bases and J by 4 bases, with 12 bases between.

The rearrangement links TRBV6-5 to TRBJ2-1; D not certain. There are 14 residues in the CDR3. V lost 5 bases and J lost 12, with 20 bases in between. Germline V CDR1 and CDR2: MNHEY, SVGAGI. The CDR3 coding sequence is TGTGCCAGCAGTCGCGACTCGCTTTCCTACTCGCAGTTCTTC. Translation gives CASSRDSLSYSQFF.

The chain is built from TRBV27 and TRBJ2-7, with 8 positions matching TRBD1. The CDR3 covers 17 residues. The V gene end was trimmed by 1 base and the J gene end by 1 base; junction bases not matched to a gene: 9. Germline V gene lookup returns CDR1 MNHEY and CDR2 SMNVEV (reference sequence). The CDR3 bases are TGTGCCAGCAGTTTATATAGTTATGGACAGGGATCCTACGAGCAGTACTTC. It encodes CASSLYSYGQGSYEQYF.

The chain uses TRBV7-8 and TRBJ2-4; possibly TRBD2 for D (5 bases). The V gene's germline CDR1 is SGHVS and CDR2 FQNEAQ. The CDR3 sequence is 16 residues long. Trimming removed 3 bases from V and 8 bases from J, with 20 bases in between. CDR3 in amino acids: CASSFRVRGTKDIQYF. CDR3 sequence (DNA): TGTGCCAGCAGCTTTCGGGTCCGGGGTACGAAAGACATTCAGTACTTC.

V is TRBV11-2 and J is TRBJ1-1; unclear D gene. V was pared by 5 bases and J by 1 base, with 11 bases between. The CDR3 sequence is 14 residues long. CDR1 is SGHAT and CDR2 is FQNNGV in the germline V gene. The CDR3 sequence: CASSRGLENTEAFF. The DNA of the CDR3 is TGTGCCAGCAGCCGGGGATTGGAGAACACTGAAGCTTTCTTT.

This clonotype was seen only a few times. This chain links TRBV7-9 with TRBJ2-5; no clear D gene. V was clipped by 5 bases and J by 1 base, with 11 bases between them. Germline V CDR1 and CDR2: SEHNR, FQNEAQ (reference sequence). The CDR3 runs to 14 residues. CDR3 residues: CASSPPNGQETQYF. For the CDR3, the DNA is TGTGCCAGCAGCCCCCCGAATGGCCAAGAGACCCAGTACTTC.

This clonotype was observed at least ten times. V and J are TRBV6-5 and TRBJ1-6; D perhaps matches TRBD1 (6 bases). V shed 5 bases and J shed 6 bases, with 20 bases lying between them. The CDR3 consists of 17 residues. The germline V gene has CDR1 MNHEY and CDR2 SVGAGI. In DNA form, the CDR3 reads TGTGCCAGCAGTACCGATCGACAGGCTACTTTTAATTCACCCCTCCACTTT. Translated: CASSTDRQATFNSPLHF.

This clonotype was observed a handful of times. The chain joins TRBV6-2 or TRBV6-3 to TRBJ1-5; unclear D gene. Germline assignment: CDR1 MNHEY and CDR2 SVGEGT. V lost 6 bases to trimming and J lost 4 bases, with 16 bases between them. The CDR3 totals 15 residues. CDR3 in amino acids: CASRNPLRTNQPQHF. The CDR3 bases are TGTGCCAGCAGAAACCCCCTCAGAACAAATCAGCCCCAGCATTTT.

This clonotype was seen more than once but under ten times. The CDR3 bases are TGTGCCAGCTTCAAGGAACGATCCTACGAGCAGTACGTC. This encodes CASFKERSYEQYV. The chain has TRBV18 and TRBJ2-7; D call uncertain. CDR1 and CDR2 (germline): KGHSH, LQKENI. The V gene lost 7 bases and the J gene lost 1 base, with 11 bases spanning the gap. The length of the CDR3 is 13 residues.

This clonotype was picked up a small number of times. This sequence joins TRBV27 and TRBJ2-5, with TRBD2 as a possible D gene (7 bases). This CDR3 is built from 16 residues. Trimming left V 5 bases short and J 4 bases short, with 20 bases between. Germline V CDR1 and CDR2: MNHEY, SMNVEV (reference sequence). Here the CDR3 DNA reads TGTGCCAGCAGTACCCTCCAGGGGAGGGGGATAGAGACCCAGTACTTC. It codes for CASSTLQGRGIETQYF.

With regard to this clonotype: A much more abundant neighbour one base away suggests this may be a read error. The V and J genes are TRBV7-8 and TRBJ1-5; D remains unclear. Germline V gives CDR1 SGHVS, CDR2 FQNEAQ. Deletions cut 8 bases from V and 5 bases from J, with 22 bases between. This CDR3 is 16 amino acids long. The DNA for the CDR3 is TGTGCCAGCGGGTTGGGAGATGGGCTCATAGATCAGCCCCAGCATTTT. Translated: CASGLGDGLIDQPQHF.

This clonotype was observed a few times. The chain uses TRBV12-3 or TRBV12-4 and TRBJ1-2; D is unclear. The V end was cut by 2 bases, the J end by 8 bases, with 12 bases between. The CDR3 length is 13 residues. The chain's CDR3 is CASSLILGGGYTF. CDR3 nucleotide sequence: TGTGCCAGCAGTTTAATACTGGGAGGCGGCTACACCTTC.

The CDR3 coding sequence is TGCAGTGCTAGAGATCCCTTGGGCACAGATGGCTATAGCAATCAGCCCCAGCATTTT. Protein sequence: CSARDPLGTDGYSNQPQHF. The chain recombines TRBV20-1 with TRBJ1-5, with no clear D. V gave up 0 bases and J gave up 0 bases, with 21 bases separating them. The V gene's germline CDR1 is DFQATT and CDR2 SNEGSKA (reference sequence). This CDR3 has 19 residues.